These 14 T cell receptor beta chains came from one sample sequenced in a study of blood T cell repertoires in COVID-19. Clones were read by immunoSEQ multiplex PCR, and TCRdb kept only the in-frame ones, dropping some. The data hold over 150,000 clones, with 70% to 85% observed a single time. The material sequenced was peripheral blood. The origin of the receptors is a human donor with acute or convalescent COVID-19. The donor label of this sample is uncertain.

This sequence joins TRBV9 and TRBJ1-2; 8 positions agree with TRBD1. The CDR3 has 15 amino acids. V lost 4 bases and J lost 1; bases outside the gene matches: 6. Germline-derived CDR1 and CDR2 are SGDLS and YYNGEE. CDR3 in amino acids: CASSLDRGDNYGYTF. The CDR3 DNA is TGTGCCAGCAGCCTTGACAGGGGCGATAACTATGGCTACACCTTC.

This chain links TRBV4-2 with TRBJ2-7; D not resolved. Germline V gene sequence: CDR1 LGHNA, CDR2 YNFKEQ. Trimming pared 1 base from V and 7 bases from J, leaving 11 bases between. The CDR3 runs 13 residues. DNA for the CDR3: TGTGCCAGCAGCCAAGTGGCAGGTTGGGAGCAGTACTTC. This translates into CASSQVAGWEQYF.

Comments on this clone: Other DNA sequences in the sample encode the same CDR3. The chain carries TRBV7-2 and TRBJ2-5; 9 nucleotides line up with TRBD1. This CDR3 spans 13 amino acids. J was trimmed by 6 bases and V by 5 bases; bases with no gene match: 4. Looked up from germline, CDR1 is SGHTA and CDR2 is FQGNSA. CDR3 in amino acids: CASSDGQGKTQYF. The CDR3 nucleotides are TGTGCCAGCAGCGACGGACAGGGGAAGACCCAGTACTTC.

As to this clone: This sample includes further DNA sequences coding for the same CDR3. This chain links TRBV12-3 or TRBV12-4 with TRBJ2-5; D remains ambiguous. The length of the CDR3 is 11 residues. Trimming shortened V by 5 bases and J by 5 bases, and 6 bases separated the two germline ends. CDR3 residues: CASSLRETQYF. The CDR3 DNA reads TGTGCCAGCAGTCTGAGGGAGACCCAGTACTTC.

J is TRBJ2-2 and V is TRBV7-7; 10 positions match TRBD2. The CDR3 extends over 17 amino acids. Germline loops: CDR1 SSHAT, CDR2 FNYEAQ (reference sequence). Germline trimming cut 1 base from V and 4 bases from J; bases unmatched to any gene: 6. The DNA for the CDR3 is TGTGCCAGCAGCTTAGGTTCTAGCGGGAGCGGCACCGGGGAGCTGTTTTTT. It encodes CASSLGSSGSGTGELFF. Together with reference TRBV7-7 and TRBJ2-2, the CDR3 gives the full variable domain: GAGVSQSPRYKVTKRGQDVTLRCDPISSHATLYWYQQALGQGPEFLTYFNYEAQPDKSGLPSDRFSAERPEGSISTLTIQRTEQRDSAMYRCASSLGSSGSGTGELFFGEGSRLTVL.

This chain links TRBV5-4 with TRBJ2-2; 8 bases agree with TRBD1. The CDR3 runs to 16 residues. V gave up 5 bases and J gave up 1 base; unmatched junction bases: 7. Germline CDR1 and CDR2: SGHNT and YYREEE (reference sequence). CDR3 amino acids: CASRPAGTGNTGELFF. The CDR3 nucleotides are TGTGCCAGCAGACCCGCCGGGACAGGGAACACCGGGGAGCTGTTTTTT. The full variable domain, completed using reference TRBV5-4 and TRBJ2-2, is ETGVTQSPTHLIKTRGQQVTLRCSSQSGHNTVSWYQQALGQGPQFIFQYYREEENGRGNFPPRFSGLQFPNYSSELNVNALELDDSALYLCASRPAGTGNTGELFFGEGSRLTVL.

The CDR3, as DNA: TGTGCCAGCAGTGACCGACTAGCGGGAGTTGAGCAGTACTTC. Protein: CASSDRLAGVEQYF. The genes are TRBV2 and TRBJ2-7; 12 bases agree with TRBD2. V shed 3 bases and J 7 bases; nucleotides not matched to a gene: 4. This CDR3 contains 14 residues. Germline V CDR1 and CDR2: SNHLY, FYNNEI.

The gene calls are TRBV11-3 and TRBJ2-3; 8 nucleotides align to TRBD2. Germline V gene lookup returns CDR1 SGHNT and CDR2 YENEEA. Trimming cost V 4 bases and J 3 bases; bases outside gene matches: 6. CDR3 length equals 15 residues. The CDR3 loop reads CASSSRREGTDTQYF. The DNA of the CDR3 is TGTGCCAGCAGCTCCCGACGGGAGGGAACAGATACGCAGTATTTT.

This chain links TRBV19 with TRBJ1-5, with a possible D match to TRBD1 (5 bases). Germline V lookup: CDR1 LNHDA, CDR2 SQIVND (reference sequence). The germline V and J ends were trimmed by 3 bases and 5 bases, with 11 bases remaining between them. This CDR3 comprises 14 residues. DNA of the CDR3: TGTGCCAGTAGTATTCAGGGTTTGGATCAGCCCCAGCATTTT. Its translation: CASSIQGLDQPQHF.

The chain recombines TRBV6-5 with TRBJ1-1; TRBD1 aligns across 9 bases. J gave up 4 bases and V 5 bases, and 8 bases lay outside the gene matches. The CDR3 runs to 15 residues. Per germline, CDR1 MNHEY and CDR2 SVGAGI. This CDR3 is CASSMGGTGTTEAFF. The CDR3 bases are TGTGCCAGCAGTATGGGTGGGACAGGGACCACTGAAGCTTTCTTT.

The DNA of the CDR3 is TGTGCCAGCCAAGAGACAGCACAATTCAACTATGGCTACACCTTC. Amino acids: CASQETAQFNYGYTF. The chain employs TRBV19 and TRBJ1-2; the D gene is possibly TRBD1 (5 bases). This CDR3 contains 15 residues. Trimming took 9 bases from V and 2 from J, leaving 19 bases between them. The germline CDR1 and CDR2 sequences are LNHDA and SQIVND (reference sequence).

The chain employs TRBV11-2 and TRBJ2-2; a possible D gene is TRBD2 (7 bases). The CDR3 extends over 16 amino acids. Germline V lookup: CDR1 SGHAT, CDR2 FQNNGV. V gave up 0 bases and J gave up 4 bases, with 12 bases separating them. The CDR3 bases are TGTGCCAGCAGCTTAGATTCGGGGGGCGGCACCGGGGAGCTGTTTTTT. Residues: CASSLDSGGGTGELFF.

The chain recombines TRBV5-1 with TRBJ1-6, with 8 bases matching TRBD1. After removal of 4 bases from V and 5 bases from J, the junction contained 5 bases not matched to a gene. The germline V gene has CDR1 SGHRS and CDR2 YFSETQ. This CDR3 is built from 15 residues. The DNA of the CDR3 is TGCGCCAGCAGCGCTGGGACAGGCGATAATTCACCCCTCCACTTT. It codes for CASSAGTGDNSPLHF. Full variable domain (missing parts from reference TRBV5-1 and TRBJ1-6): KAGVTQTPRYLIKTRGQQVTLSCSPISGHRSVSWYQQTPGQGLQFLFEYFSETQRNKGNFPGRFSGRQFSNSRSEMNVSTLELGDSALYLCASSAGTGDNSPLHFGNGTRLTVT.

The genes are TRBV29-1 and TRBJ2-7, with 10 bases lining up with TRBD1. This CDR3 contains 13 residues. Germline V lookup: CDR1 SQVTM, CDR2 ANQGSEA. V lost 6 bases and J lost 3; bases outside the gene matches: 5. CDR3 bases: TGCAGCGTGGTCGGGACAGGGGTCTACGAGCAGTACTTC. Translated, it gives CSVVGTGVYEQYF.